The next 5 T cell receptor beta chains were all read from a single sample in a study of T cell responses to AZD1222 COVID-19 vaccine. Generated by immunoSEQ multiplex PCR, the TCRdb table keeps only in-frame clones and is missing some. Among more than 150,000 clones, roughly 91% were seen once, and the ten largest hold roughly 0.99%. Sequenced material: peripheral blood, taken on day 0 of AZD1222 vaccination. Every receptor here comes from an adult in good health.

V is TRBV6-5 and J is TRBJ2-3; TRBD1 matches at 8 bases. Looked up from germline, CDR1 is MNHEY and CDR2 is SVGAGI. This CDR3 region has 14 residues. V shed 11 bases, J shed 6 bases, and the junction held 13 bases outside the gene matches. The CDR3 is CASQLGQGADTQYF. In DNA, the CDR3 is TGTGCCTCTCAGTTAGGGCAGGGGGCGGATACGCAGTATTTT.

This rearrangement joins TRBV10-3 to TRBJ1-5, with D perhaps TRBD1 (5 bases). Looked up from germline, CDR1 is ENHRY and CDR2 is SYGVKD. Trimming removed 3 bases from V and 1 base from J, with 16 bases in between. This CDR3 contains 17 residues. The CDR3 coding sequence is TGTGCCATCAGTGACCCCATCAGGGTTAACAGCAATCAGCCCCAGCATTTT. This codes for CAISDPIRVNSNQPQHF.

CDR3 region: CASRQFYGYTF. The CDR3 DNA is TGTGCCAGCAGACAGTTCTATGGCTACACCTTC. The V and J genes are TRBV6-5 and TRBJ1-2; D is ambiguous. Germline V lookup: CDR1 MNHEY, CDR2 SVGAGI. CDR3 length: 11 amino acids. Trimming removed 6 bases from V and 4 bases from J, with 6 bases in between.

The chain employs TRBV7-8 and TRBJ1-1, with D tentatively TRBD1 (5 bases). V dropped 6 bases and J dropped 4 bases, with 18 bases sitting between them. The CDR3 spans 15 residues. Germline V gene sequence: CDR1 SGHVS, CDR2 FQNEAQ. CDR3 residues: CASSSGAGRPTEAFF. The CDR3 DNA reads TGTGCCAGCAGTAGTGGGGCAGGGCGTCCCACTGAAGCTTTCTTT.

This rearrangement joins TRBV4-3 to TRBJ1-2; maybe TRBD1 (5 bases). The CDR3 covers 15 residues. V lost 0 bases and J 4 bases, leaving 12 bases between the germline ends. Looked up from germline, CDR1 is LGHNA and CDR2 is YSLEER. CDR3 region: CASSQDVGQGYGYTF. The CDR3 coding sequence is TGCGCCAGCAGCCAAGATGTGGGGCAGGGCTATGGCTACACCTTC.